The 23 T cell receptor beta chains in this list originate from one sample, sequenced in a study of shared clonotypes between healthy human individuals. Libraries were prepared by immunoSEQ multiplex PCR; TCRdb keeps only in-frame clonotypes and omits some of them. The sample includes over 2 million clones, approximately 95% seen only once; the top ten take around 1.1%. CD45RO negativity and positive selection for CCR7 defined naive CD8 cells, a population that excluded terminally differentiated effector memory CD45RA+ cells. Source material: naive CD8+ T cells sorted from blood. Source of these receptors: a young man in good health.

This chain links TRBV6-6 with TRBJ2-7; a possible D gene is TRBD1 (5 bases). Germline loops: CDR1 MNHNY, CDR2 SVGAGI (reference sequence). Trimming removed 5 bases at V and 6 bases at J, with 14 bases between. This CDR3 is 13 amino acids long. The chain's CDR3 is CASSTGGVVEQYF. The CDR3 DNA is TGTGCCAGCAGTACAGGCGGAGTGGTCGAGCAGTACTTC.

The chain uses TRBV4-3 and TRBJ1-6; D is unclear. The CDR3 is made up of 16 amino acids. The V gene lost 0 bases and the J gene lost 10 bases, with 16 bases spanning the gap. Germline-derived CDR1 and CDR2 are LGHNA and YSLEER. CDR3 protein: CASSQEPARLRSPLHF. Here the CDR3 DNA reads TGCGCCAGCAGCCAAGAGCCGGCCAGGTTAAGGTCACCCCTCCACTTT.

The chain links TRBV5-1 to TRBJ2-4, with D perhaps assigned TRBD1 or TRBD2 (7 bases each). Trimming left V 0 bases short and J 8 bases short, with 12 bases between. This CDR3 contains 14 residues. Germline V gene sequence: CDR1 SGHRS, CDR2 YFSETQ. The CDR3 loop is CASSLVQGRDIQYF. CDR3 DNA: TGCGCCAGCAGCTTGGTACAGGGGAGGGACATTCAGTACTTC.

The chain joins TRBV5-1 to TRBJ2-5, with TRBD2 as a possible D gene (6 bases). This CDR3 has 16 amino acids. The germline V gene encodes CDR1 SGHRS and CDR2 YFSETQ. Trimming took 0 bases from V and 2 from J, leaving 14 bases between them. CDR3: CASSLVGASEQETQYF. CDR3 in DNA: TGCGCCAGCAGCTTGGTAGGGGCTAGCGAGCAAGAGACCCAGTACTTC.

The chain couples TRBV5-1 to TRBJ2-2; maybe TRBD1 (6 bases). Trimming stripped 3 bases from V and 3 bases from J, with 15 bases between. Germline V gene lookup returns CDR1 SGHRS and CDR2 YFSETQ. CDR3 length: 16 residues. The CDR3 protein is CASSSRDNHYTGELFF. The CDR3 DNA reads as TGCGCCAGCAGCTCCCGGGACAACCACTACACCGGGGAGCTGTTTTTT.

The chain uses TRBV4-1 and TRBJ1-6, with 7 bases aligning to TRBD1. Germline V gene lookup returns CDR1 MGHRA and CDR2 YSYEKL. V shed 4 bases, J shed 5 bases, and the junction held 5 bases outside the gene matches. This CDR3 is 15 amino acids long. CDR3 sequence (DNA): TGCGCCAGCAGCCGGGGACAGCTTGATAATTCACCCCTCCACTTT. Translating gives CASSRGQLDNSPLHF.

As for this clone: Other DNA sequences from this sample encode an identical CDR3 as well. This sequence joins TRBV5-4 and TRBJ2-5; no reliable D call. Trimming shortened V by 3 bases and J by 2 bases, and 8 bases separated the two germline ends. This CDR3 region has 13 residues. From germline, CDR1 is SGHNT and CDR2 YYREEE (reference sequence). The CDR3 region is CASSSGLQETQYF. The CDR3 DNA sequence: TGTGCCAGCAGCTCCGGCCTACAAGAGACCCAGTACTTC.

The chain employs TRBV12-5 and TRBJ2-7, with no clear D. The V end was cut by 1 base, the J end by 1 base, with 8 bases between. Looked up from germline, CDR1 is LGHNT and CDR2 is FRNRAP. The CDR3 runs to 14 residues. As DNA, the CDR3 is TGTGCTAGTGGTTTGGGGCTTTTGTCCTACGAGCAGTACTTC. It encodes CASGLGLLSYEQYF. The full variable domain, with the rest looked up from reference TRBV12-5 and TRBJ2-7, is DARVTQTPRHKVTEMGQEVTMRCQPILGHNTVFWYRQTMMQGLELLAYFRNRAPLDDSGMPKDRFSAEMPDATLATLKIQPSEPRDSAVYFCASGLGLLSYEQYFGPGTRLTVT.

The chain combines TRBV19 with TRBJ2-7, with a tentative D call TRBD2 (6 bases). Germline assignment: CDR1 LNHDA and CDR2 SQIVND (reference sequence). Trimming pared 6 bases from V and 3 bases from J, leaving 12 bases between. This CDR3 region has 13 residues. As DNA, the CDR3 is TGTGCCAGTAGCCCCGGGAGTTACTACGAGCAGTACTTC. Its protein product is CASSPGSYYEQYF. The variable domain in full, completed from reference TRBV19 and TRBJ2-7, reads DGGITQSPKYLFRKEGQNVTLSCEQNLNHDAMYWYRQDPGQGLRLIYYSQIVNDFQKGDIAEGYSVSREKKESFPLTVTSAQKNPTAFYLCASSPGSYYEQYFGPGTRLTVT.

The gene calls are TRBV11-2 and TRBJ2-7; D remains unclear. Per germline, CDR1 SGHAT and CDR2 FQNNGV. The CDR3 consists of 13 residues. V was trimmed by 3 bases and J by 2 bases, leaving 8 bases between them. DNA for the CDR3: TGTGCCAGCAGCTTGCCAAACGCCTACGAGCAGTACTTC. Encoded protein: CASSLPNAYEQYF.

The chain uses TRBV10-3 and TRBJ2-1; tentatively, D is TRBD2 (5 bases). V was trimmed by 2 bases and J by 5 bases, leaving 7 bases between them. Per the germline V gene, CDR1 is ENHRY and CDR2 is SYGVKD. This CDR3 is built from 13 residues. The CDR3 DNA reads as TGTGCCATCAGTGAGACTAGTAACAATGAGCAGTTCTTC. It codes for CAISETSNNEQFF.

The chain employs TRBV5-8 and TRBJ2-7; 14 positions agree with TRBD2. Germline CDR1 is SGHTS and CDR2 is YDEGEE. The ends lost 2 bases at V and 3 bases at J; junction bases unmatched: 7. There are 17 residues in the CDR3. This CDR3 reads CASSFPGLAGEVYEQYF. The CDR3 bases are TGTGCCAGCAGCTTCCCGGGACTAGCGGGAGAAGTCTACGAGCAGTACTTC.

The rearrangement joins TRBV6-6 to TRBJ2-7, with TRBD2 matching 7 bases. The CDR3 contains 14 residues. The V gene's germline CDR1 is MNHNY and CDR2 SVGAGI (reference sequence). With 4 bases clipped from V and 2 bases from J, the junction kept 5 bases outside the gene matches. As DNA, the CDR3 is TGTGCCAGCAGTTCCAGTGGGACTACCTACGAGCAGTACTTC. This gives the protein CASSSSGTTYEQYF.

This clone was observed a single time. As DNA, the CDR3 is TGTGCTAGTGGTTTGGGAGGACAGGGTCCTCTTGAGCAGTACTTC. It yields the protein CASGLGGQGPLEQYF. The J gene is TRBJ2-7, the V gene TRBV12-5; 8 bases map to TRBD1. This CDR3 is 15 amino acids long. Looked up from germline, CDR1 is LGHNT and CDR2 is FRNRAP. Unmatched junction bases numbered 9, after V lost 1 base and J lost 7 bases.

The V and J genes are TRBV5-4 and TRBJ1-2; D is ambiguous. V was cut by 1 base and J by 0 bases, with 7 bases left in between. The CDR3 sequence is 14 residues long. The V gene's germline CDR1 is SGHNT and CDR2 YYREEE (reference sequence). The CDR3 DNA reads TGTGCCAGCAGCTTGACAGACGCTAACTATGGCTACACCTTC. Translation gives CASSLTDANYGYTF.

As for this clone: Within the sample, other DNA sequences also encode this same CDR3. This chain connects TRBV4-1 to TRBJ2-7; no firm D call. Germline assignment: CDR1 MGHRA and CDR2 YSYEKL. Trimming pared 1 base from V and 1 base from J, leaving 5 bases between. CDR3 size: 13 residues. The CDR3: CASSQVQSYEQYF. CDR3 DNA: TGCGCCAGCAGCCAAGTACAGTCCTACGAGCAGTACTTC.

The V call is TRBV6-6, the J call TRBJ2-3; D ambiguous. Germline CDR1 MNHNY, CDR2 SVGAGI (reference sequence). V lost 5 bases and J 5 bases, leaving 14 bases between the germline ends. This CDR3 is 14 amino acids long. The CDR3 region is CASSRAPPVDTQYF. CDR3 bases: TGTGCCAGCAGTCGGGCCCCACCAGTAGATACGCAGTATTTT.

The rearrangement joins TRBV7-3 to TRBJ1-1; no reliable D call. The ends were cut back, 2 bases at V and 3 bases at J, with 10 bases in the middle. CDR3 length: 14 residues. CDR1 and CDR2 (germline): SGHTA, FQGTGA. The CDR3, as DNA: TGTGCCAGCAGCTTAGGTTGGGGAGACACTGAAGCTTTCTTT. Residues: CASSLGWGDTEAFF.

The V and J genes are TRBV10-2 and TRBJ2-2, with TRBD2 as a possible D gene (5 bases). The CDR3 covers 13 residues. CDR1 and CDR2 from the germline V gene are WSHSY and SAAADI. The V and J ends lost 11 bases and 1 base respectively, with 11 bases between them. DNA of the CDR3: TGCGCCGGTGCCGGGATGAACACCGGGGAGCTGTTTTTT. Its protein is CAGAGMNTGELFF.

In regard to this clone: Other nucleotide sequences in the sample specify the same CDR3. CDR3 in DNA: TGCGCCAGCAGCCAAGGATTAGCATTACAAGAGACCCAGTACTTC. Its protein is CASSQGLALQETQYF. The rearrangement joins TRBV4-3 to TRBJ2-5, with D unresolved. Germline V lookup: CDR1 LGHNA, CDR2 YSLEER. The CDR3 loop spans 15 amino acids. The V end was cut by 1 base, the J end by 2 bases, with 11 bases between.

The table lists this clone with a count of one. The gene calls are TRBV5-6 and TRBJ2-5; 12 nucleotides align to TRBD2. The J segment lost 11 bases and the V segment lost 2 bases, leaving 10 bases of the junction unmatched. The V gene's germline CDR1 is SGHDT and CDR2 YYEEEE. The CDR3 length is 15 residues. The chain's CDR3 is CASSFPTSGSREQYF. CDR3 coding DNA: TGTGCCAGCAGCTTTCCGACTAGCGGGAGTCGGGAGCAGTACTTC.

This clone has just one count. CDR3 sequence reads: CASSVERSAAGRIYF. CDR3 DNA sequence: TGTGCCAGCAGCGTAGAAAGATCGGCGGCAGGGAGAATATATTTT. The rearrangement uses TRBV9 and TRBJ1-3, with D maybe TRBD1 (5 bases). In germline, CDR1 is SGDLS, CDR2 YYNGEE. Trimming cost V 0 bases and J 13 bases, with 20 bases left between them. The CDR3 consists of 15 residues.

The V gene is TRBV2, the J gene TRBJ1-6; D call uncertain. Per the germline V gene, CDR1 is SNHLY and CDR2 is FYNNEI. CDR3 length: 14 amino acids. V lost 2 bases to trimming and J lost 7 bases, with 9 bases between them. The DNA for the CDR3 is TGTGCCAGCAGTGAATTAGTTGGGAATTCACCCCTCCACTTT. This encodes CASSELVGNSPLHF.